What follows are 29 T cell receptor beta chains derived from one specimen sequenced in a study of response to subunit inactivated influenza vaccine. TCRdb re-derived calls from the RT-PCR reads in MiXCR, one entry per CDR3 protein. The table lists around 570,000 distinct CDR3 sequences, approximately 10% of them singletons. This sample also appeared in a second study, on T cells expressing NK-cell markers. This second study says: 5'RACE template switching with UMIs produced the TCR beta cDNA.

This specimen was PBMCs from blood, taken on the day of vaccination. All receptors come from a man between 45 and 60 years old who received an inactivated influenza vaccine.

This clonotype appeared a few times. This chain joins TRBV11-2 and TRBJ1-4; D ambiguous. This CDR3 region has 13 residues. V dropped 5 bases and J dropped 8 bases, with 12 bases sitting between them. Germline loops: CDR1 SGHAT, CDR2 FQNNGV. CDR3 DNA sequence: TGTGCCAGCAGCCTTGCCGGGAGCGAAAAACTGTTTTTT. Translated, it gives CASSLAGSEKLFF.

The table lists this clonotype with a few counts. The chain couples TRBV28 to TRBJ2-3, with TRBD2 as a possible D gene (7 bases). Germline CDR1 is MDHEN and CDR2 is SYDVKM. V lost 8 bases to trimming and J lost 3 bases, with 18 bases between them. CDR3 length: 15 residues. CDR3 residues: CASFAGRGLTDTQYF. The CDR3 bases are TGTGCCAGCTTTGCCGGGCGGGGGCTGACAGATACGCAGTATTTT.

This clonotype was recorded at least ten times. The chain recombines TRBV11-2 with TRBJ2-2, with TRBD1 identical over 10 bases. J was trimmed by 4 bases and V by 2 bases; bases with no gene match: 1. CDR3 length: 15 amino acids. The germline V gene has CDR1 SGHAT and CDR2 FQNNGV. Written as DNA, the CDR3 is TGTGCCAGCAGCTTAAGGACAGGGGGCACCGGGGAGCTGTTTTTT. It codes for CASSLRTGGTGELFF.

In this sample, this clonotype turned up a few times. This rearrangement joins TRBV27 to TRBJ2-1; D unclear. Deletions cut 3 bases from V and 2 bases from J, with 8 bases between. CDR1 and CDR2 from the germline V gene are MNHEY and SMNVEV (reference sequence). The CDR3 is 14 amino acids. This CDR3 is CASSFTPTYNEQFF. CDR3 DNA sequence: TGTGCCAGCAGTTTCACACCTACCTACAATGAGCAGTTCTTC.

This clonotype came up many times. V usage is TRBV5-6 and J usage is TRBJ2-1, with D uncertain. The germline V and J ends were trimmed by 4 bases and 9 bases, with 11 bases remaining between them. In germline, CDR1 is SGHDT, CDR2 YYEEEE. This CDR3 has 12 amino acids. CDR3 DNA sequence: TGTGCCAGCAGCCAAAACGTGGGTGAGCAGTTCTTC. It is translated as CASSQNVGEQFF.

The V gene is TRBV6-2 or TRBV6-3, the J gene TRBJ2-5; the match to TRBD1 covers 8 bases. The length of the CDR3 is 13 residues. The ends lost 5 bases at V and 6 bases at J; junction bases unmatched: 5. CDR1 MNHEY and CDR2 SVGEGT come from the germline V gene. CDR3 residues: CASSKTGVKTQYF. For the CDR3, the DNA is TGTGCCAGCAGTAAGACAGGGGTAAAGACCCAGTACTTC.

This clonotype was recorded many times. The genes are TRBV7-8 and TRBJ2-1; 14 bases align to TRBD2. CDR1 SGHVS and CDR2 FQNEAQ come from the germline V gene. The CDR3 loop spans 15 amino acids. V lost 5 bases to trimming and J lost 4 bases; unmatched junction nucleotides: 1. The CDR3 DNA sequence: TGTGCCAGCAGCCGGACTAGCGGGAGGTACAATGAGCAGTTCTTC. Its translation is CASSRTSGRYNEQFF.

The chain is built from TRBV7-2 and TRBJ2-1, with 7 bases lining up with TRBD2. V dropped 5 bases and J dropped 9; count of bases not matched to a gene: 13. In germline, CDR1 is SGHTA, CDR2 FQGNSA. This CDR3 is 15 amino acids long. DNA of the CDR3: TGTGCCAGCAGCCGAGCGGGCGGGAGCCTGGGTGAGCAGTTCTTC. Translating it yields CASSRAGGSLGEQFF.

This clonotype was observed a handful of times. V gene TRBV7-8 combines with J gene TRBJ2-7, with 10 positions matching TRBD2. In germline, CDR1 is SGHVS, CDR2 FQNEAQ. The CDR3 extends over 15 amino acids. J lost 0 bases, V lost 7 bases, and 6 bases had no gene match. The CDR3 nucleotides read TGTGCCAGCAACCAACTAGCGGGAAGCTCCTACGAGCAGTACTTC. Protein sequence: CASNQLAGSSYEQYF.

The chain is built from TRBV15 and TRBJ2-3; 7 positions agree with TRBD2. Germline V gene data show CDR1 as LNHNV and CDR2 as YYDKDF (reference sequence). The CDR3 is 13 residues long. V shed 8 bases and J 5 bases; nucleotides not matched to a gene: 7. CDR3: CATAFREVDTQYF. CDR3 coding DNA: TGTGCCACCGCGTTTCGGGAGGTAGATACGCAGTATTTT. Variable domain in full (rest from reference TRBV15 and TRBJ2-3): DAMVIQNPRYQVTQFGKPVTLSCSQTLNHNVMYWYQQKSSQAPKLLFHYYDKDFNNEADTPDNFQSRRPNTSFCFLDIRSPGLGDTAMYLCATAFREVDTQYFGPGTRLTVL.

The rearrangement links TRBV20-1 to TRBJ2-5; D is perhaps TRBD1 (5 bases). CDR3 length equals 14 residues. Looked up from germline, CDR1 is DFQATT and CDR2 is SNEGSKA (reference sequence). Between the trimmed V and J ends, which lost 6 bases and 1 base, there was a span of 15 bases. CDR3 amino acids: CSADPRTGQETQYF. The CDR3 DNA sequence: TGCAGTGCCGACCCCCGAACAGGCCAAGAGACCCAGTACTTC.

This clonotype was counted ten times or more. The V gene is TRBV28, the J gene TRBJ2-2; 7 positions agree with TRBD2. This CDR3 is 16 amino acids long. V dropped 1 base and J dropped 3; count of bases not matched to a gene: 5. Germline loops: CDR1 MDHEN, CDR2 SYDVKM. The CDR3 region is CASSLFGGSDTGELFF. The CDR3 DNA sequence: TGTGCCAGCAGTTTATTTGGCGGGAGTGACACCGGGGAGCTGTTTTTT.

This clonotype has only a few counts. The chain uses TRBV2 and TRBJ2-7, with 8 bases identical to TRBD1. This CDR3 is built from 14 residues. Germline CDR1 and CDR2: SNHLY and FYNNEI. V trimming: 7 bases; J trimming: 1 base; junction bases outside the gene matches: 6. This CDR3 is CASIWTGPSYEQYF. DNA of the CDR3: TGTGCCAGCATCTGGACAGGGCCTTCCTACGAGCAGTACTTC.

This clonotype was counted a few times. V is TRBV20-1 and J is TRBJ2-3, with 12 nucleotides matching TRBD2. J gave up 3 bases and V 6 bases, and 10 bases lay outside the gene matches. The CDR3 is 16 amino acids. Germline V CDR1 and CDR2: DFQATT, SNEGSKA (reference sequence). The CDR3 DNA reads as TGCAGTGCCCTCCCGCTAGCGGGGGGGCCGACAGATACGCAGTATTTT. Its protein is CSALPLAGGPTDTQYF.

This clonotype has just a few counts. The chain uses TRBV10-3 and TRBJ1-6; D uncertain. The CDR3 spans 16 residues. Germline CDR1 and CDR2: ENHRY and SYGVKD. Trimming removed 6 bases at V and 14 bases at J, with 26 bases between. CDR3 DNA sequence: TGTGCCATCAGCGACTCTCTTGGAAGGGCCTTATGGACCCTCCACTTT. Protein sequence: CAISDSLGRALWTLHF.

This clonotype was observed a few times. V usage is TRBV30 and J usage is TRBJ1-6, with D possibly matching TRBD1 (6 bases). The V gene lost 6 bases and the J gene lost 5 bases, with 17 bases spanning the gap. The CDR3 runs 15 residues. From germline, CDR1 is GTSNPN and CDR2 SVGIG (reference sequence). In DNA, the CDR3 is TGTGCCTGCTGGGACATCCGAGCCGATAATTCACCCCTCCACTTT. Amino acids: CACWDIRADNSPLHF.

This clonotype was counted many times. V is TRBV29-1 and J is TRBJ2-7, with D possibly being TRBD1 or TRBD2 (5 bases each). The germline CDR1 and CDR2 sequences are SQVTM and ANQGSEA. V was pared by 5 bases and J by 3 bases, with 26 bases between. This CDR3 has 17 amino acids. CDR3 sequence (DNA): TGCAGCGTTCCTTGTCCCCGGGACCCCACGTTGGACTACGAGCAGTACTTC. Amino acids: CSVPCPRDPTLDYEQYF.

The rearrangement uses TRBV10-3 and TRBJ2-3, with a possible D match to TRBD1 (6 bases). This CDR3 comprises 13 residues. The V and J ends lost 8 bases and 3 bases respectively, with 12 bases between them. Germline values: CDR1 ENHRY, CDR2 SYGVKD. CDR3: CAIGHQGTDTQYF. CDR3 in DNA: TGTGCCATCGGGCACCAGGGGACAGATACGCAGTATTTT.

The rearrangement joins TRBV7-9 to TRBJ2-3, with 16 bases lining up with TRBD2. Germline V CDR1 and CDR2: SEHNR, FQNEAQ (reference sequence). The CDR3 is 16 amino acids. The junction had 4 bases not matched to a gene; V was cut back by 6 bases and J by 4 bases. The CDR3 protein is CASSGTSGRAPDTQYF. The CDR3 nucleotides read TGTGCCAGCAGTGGGACTAGCGGGAGGGCCCCAGATACGCAGTATTTT.

The V call is TRBV10-2, the J call TRBJ1-5; 7 positions agree with TRBD1. The CDR3 covers 17 residues. Germline values: CDR1 WSHSY, CDR2 SAAADI. V dropped 2 bases and J dropped 6; count of bases not matched to a gene: 13. The CDR3, as DNA: TGCGCCAGCAGTGAGACCCCTGCAGGGGGAAGGGTTCAGCCCCAGCATTTT. Protein sequence: CASSETPAGGRVQPQHF.

The genes are TRBV20-1 and TRBJ2-3; D not resolved. The CDR3 has 13 residues. V shed 3 bases and J shed 4 bases, with 11 bases lying between them. From germline, CDR1 is DFQATT and CDR2 SNEGSKA (reference sequence). The CDR3: CSASIWVADTQYF. The DNA of the CDR3 is TGCAGTGCTAGCATTTGGGTGGCAGATACGCAGTATTTT.

In this sample, this clonotype turned up many times. The chain combines TRBV28 with TRBJ2-3, with 7 bases lining up with TRBD2. V trimming: 3 bases; J trimming: 0 bases; junction bases outside the gene matches: 9. The germline V gene encodes CDR1 MDHEN and CDR2 SYDVKM. This CDR3 has 17 residues. Here the CDR3 DNA reads TGTGCCAGCAGTTTTTTAGTGGGCGGGGGAAGCACAGATACGCAGTATTTT. It codes for CASSFLVGGGSTDTQYF.

This clonotype was counted a few times. The rearrangement uses TRBV7-2 and TRBJ2-7, with 7 positions matching TRBD1. CDR1 SGHTA and CDR2 FQGNSA come from the germline V gene. This CDR3 spans 15 amino acids. Trimming at V came to 4 bases and at J to 3 bases, leaving 9 bases not matched to a gene. CDR3 DNA: TGTGCCAGCAGCTACCGGGACAGATTAGACTACGAGCAGTACTTC. This sequence encodes CASSYRDRLDYEQYF.

Only a few counts were recorded for this clonotype. The CDR3 here is CASSSAAGSNSPLHF. The CDR3 DNA reads TGTGCCAGCAGTTCTGCGGCAGGATCAAATTCACCCCTCCACTTT. The V gene is TRBV12-3 or TRBV12-4, the J gene TRBJ1-6; no definite D call. V lost 4 bases and J 7 bases, leaving 14 bases between the germline ends. This CDR3 has 15 amino acids.

This clonotype was counted many times. The rearrangement links TRBV6-5 to TRBJ2-2; TRBD2 is a possible D gene (6 bases). Germline loops: CDR1 MNHEY, CDR2 SVGAGI. The CDR3 is 15 residues long. V was cut by 1 base and J by 2 bases, with 8 bases left in between. CDR3 DNA: TGTGCCAGCAGTTACTTTAGCGGTAACACCGGGGAGCTGTTTTTT. Encoded protein: CASSYFSGNTGELFF.

This chain joins TRBV27 and TRBJ2-7; 9 bases are shared with TRBD2. The CDR3 totals 19 residues. V trimming: 5 bases; J trimming: 4 bases; junction bases outside the gene matches: 21. Germline loops: CDR1 MNHEY, CDR2 SMNVEV (reference sequence). CDR3 region: CASSTTKRREGRTVYEQYF. The CDR3 DNA follows: TGTGCCAGCAGTACTACCAAGAGGCGGGAGGGCCGTACGGTTTACGAGCAGTACTTC.

This clonotype was counted between two and nine times. V gene TRBV6-2 or TRBV6-3 combines with J gene TRBJ1-2; D gene uncertain. CDR3 length equals 10 residues. Germline CDR1 is MNHEY and CDR2 is SVGEGT. V lost 5 bases, J lost 8 bases, and 6 bases lay in between. CDR3: CASSDRGYTF. The CDR3 DNA follows: TGTGCCAGCAGTGACCGGGGCTACACCTTC.

The chain is built from TRBV7-2 and TRBJ2-1, with D possibly called TRBD1 or TRBD2 (5 bases each). This CDR3 is built from 13 residues. Germline V gives CDR1 SGHTA, CDR2 FQGNSA. Deletions cut 4 bases from V and 5 bases from J, with 9 bases between. CDR3 loop: CASSWGPHNEQFF. The DNA of the CDR3 is TGTGCCAGCAGCTGGGGACCACACAATGAGCAGTTCTTC.

The chain recombines TRBV4-3 with TRBJ2-1; 9 positions match TRBD1. The CDR3 has 16 residues. CDR1 and CDR2 from the germline V gene are LGHNA and YSLEER. Germline trimming cut 0 bases from V and 2 bases from J; bases unmatched to any gene: 2. CDR3 nucleotides: TGCGCCAGCAGCCAAGAGTGGGACAGGGCCTACAATGAGCAGTTCTTC. This sequence encodes CASSQEWDRAYNEQFF.